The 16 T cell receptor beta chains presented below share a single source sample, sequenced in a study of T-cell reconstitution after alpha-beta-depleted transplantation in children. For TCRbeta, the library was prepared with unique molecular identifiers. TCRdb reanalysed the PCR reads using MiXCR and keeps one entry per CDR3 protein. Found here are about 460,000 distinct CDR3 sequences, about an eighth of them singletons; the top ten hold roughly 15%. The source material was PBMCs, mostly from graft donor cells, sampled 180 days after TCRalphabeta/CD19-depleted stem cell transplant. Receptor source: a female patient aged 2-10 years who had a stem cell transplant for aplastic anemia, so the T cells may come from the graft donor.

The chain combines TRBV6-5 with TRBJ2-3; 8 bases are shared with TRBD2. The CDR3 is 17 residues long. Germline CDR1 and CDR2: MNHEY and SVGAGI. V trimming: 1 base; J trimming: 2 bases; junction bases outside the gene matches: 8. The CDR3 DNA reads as TGTGCCAGCAGTTACTGGGGCGGCGGGAGGCACACAGATACGCAGTATTTT. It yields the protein CASSYWGGGRHTDTQYF.

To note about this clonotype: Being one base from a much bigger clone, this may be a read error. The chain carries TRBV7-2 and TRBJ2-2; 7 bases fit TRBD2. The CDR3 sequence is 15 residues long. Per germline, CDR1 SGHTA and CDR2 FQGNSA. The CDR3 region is CASSSRTRNTGQLFF. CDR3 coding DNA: TGTGCCAGCAGCTCCAGGACTAGAAACACCGGGCAGCTGTTTTTT.

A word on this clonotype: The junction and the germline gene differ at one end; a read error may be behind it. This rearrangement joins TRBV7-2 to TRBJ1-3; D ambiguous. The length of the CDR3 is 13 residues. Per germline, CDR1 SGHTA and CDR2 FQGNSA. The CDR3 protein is CASSSSSGDTIYF. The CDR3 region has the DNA TGTGCCAGCAGCTCGTCCTCTGGAGACACCATATATTTT.

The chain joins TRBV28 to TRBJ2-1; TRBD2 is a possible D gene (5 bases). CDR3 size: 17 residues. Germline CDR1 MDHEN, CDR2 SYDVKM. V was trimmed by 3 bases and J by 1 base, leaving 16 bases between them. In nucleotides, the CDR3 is TGTGCCAGCAGTTTGTTAGAAGCGGAGGTATCCTACAATGAGCAGTTCTTC. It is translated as CASSLLEAEVSYNEQFF.

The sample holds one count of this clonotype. The CDR3 spells CSARDPLGLAGGLWDTQYF. Here the CDR3 DNA reads TGCAGTGCTAGAGATCCGCTGGGACTAGCGGGGGGTTTATGGGATACGCAGTATTTT. The J gene is TRBJ2-3, the V gene TRBV20-1; 15 positions match TRBD2. The CDR3 is made up of 19 amino acids. The germline V gene has CDR1 DFQATT and CDR2 SNEGSKA (reference sequence). Trimming took 0 bases from V and 6 from J; bases not matched to a gene: 13.

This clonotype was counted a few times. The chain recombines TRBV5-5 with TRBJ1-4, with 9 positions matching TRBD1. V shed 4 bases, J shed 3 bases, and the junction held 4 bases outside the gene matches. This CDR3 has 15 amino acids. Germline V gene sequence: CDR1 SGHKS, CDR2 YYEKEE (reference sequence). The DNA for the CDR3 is TGTGCCAGCAGCCAGGGACAGGGACCTAATGAAAAACTGTTTTTT. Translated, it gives CASSQGQGPNEKLFF. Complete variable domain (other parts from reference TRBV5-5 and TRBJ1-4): DAGVTQSPTHLIKTRGQQVTLRCSPISGHKSVSWYQQVLGQGPQFIFQYYEKEERGRGNFPDRFSARQFPNYSSELNVNALLLGDSALYLCASSQGQGPNEKLFFGSGTQLSVL.

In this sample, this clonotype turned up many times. CDR3 coding DNA: TGTGCCATCAGTGAGTCAGGGGTACCCCAGTACTTC. Amino acid sequence: CAISESGVPQYF. The genes are TRBV10-3 and TRBJ2-4; tentative D call: TRBD1 (5 bases). This CDR3 has 12 amino acids. Trimming cost V 0 bases and J 13 bases, with 10 bases left between them. The germline CDR1 and CDR2 sequences are ENHRY and SYGVKD.

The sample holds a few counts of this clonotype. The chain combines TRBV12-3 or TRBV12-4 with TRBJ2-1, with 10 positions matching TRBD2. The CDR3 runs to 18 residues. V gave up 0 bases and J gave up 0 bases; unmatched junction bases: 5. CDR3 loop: CASSLALLAGPSYNEQFF. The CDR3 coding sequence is TGTGCCAGCAGTTTAGCGCTACTAGCGGGACCCTCCTACAATGAGCAGTTCTTC.

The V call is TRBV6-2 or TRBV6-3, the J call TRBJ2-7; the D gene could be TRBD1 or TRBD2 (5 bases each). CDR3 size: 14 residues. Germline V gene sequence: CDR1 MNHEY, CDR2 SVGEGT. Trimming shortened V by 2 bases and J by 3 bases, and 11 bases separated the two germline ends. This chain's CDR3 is CASSYERGIYEQYF. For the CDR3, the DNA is TGTGCCAGCAGTTACGAGAGGGGTATCTACGAGCAGTACTTC.

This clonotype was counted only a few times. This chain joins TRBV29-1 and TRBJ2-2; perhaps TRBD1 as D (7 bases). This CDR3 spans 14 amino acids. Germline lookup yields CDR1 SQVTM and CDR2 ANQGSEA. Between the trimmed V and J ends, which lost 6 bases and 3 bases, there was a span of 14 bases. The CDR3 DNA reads TGCAGCGTAGGGGGGACAGTTGACACCGGGGAGCTGTTTTTT. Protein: CSVGGTVDTGELFF.

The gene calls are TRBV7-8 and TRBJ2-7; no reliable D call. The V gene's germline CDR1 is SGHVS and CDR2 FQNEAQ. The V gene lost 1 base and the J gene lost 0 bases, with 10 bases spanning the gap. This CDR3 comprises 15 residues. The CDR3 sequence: CASSLGVKASYEQYF. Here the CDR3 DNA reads TGTGCCAGCAGCTTAGGGGTAAAGGCCTCCTACGAGCAGTACTTC.

CDR3: CASSLEAANTGELFF. DNA of the CDR3: TGTGCCAGCAGCTTGGAAGCGGCGAACACCGGGGAGCTGTTTTTT. V usage is TRBV5-5 and J usage is TRBJ2-2, with TRBD2 as a possible D gene (5 bases). CDR3 size: 15 residues. Per the germline V gene, CDR1 is SGHKS and CDR2 is YYEKEE (reference sequence). V gave up 0 bases and J gave up 0 bases, with 6 bases separating them.

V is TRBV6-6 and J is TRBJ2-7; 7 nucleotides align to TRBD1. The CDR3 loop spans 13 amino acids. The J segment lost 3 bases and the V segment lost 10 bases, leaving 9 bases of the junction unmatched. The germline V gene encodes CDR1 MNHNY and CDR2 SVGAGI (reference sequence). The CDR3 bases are TGTGCCACCAGACAGGGACGGGACTACGAGCAGTACTTC. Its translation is CATRQGRDYEQYF.

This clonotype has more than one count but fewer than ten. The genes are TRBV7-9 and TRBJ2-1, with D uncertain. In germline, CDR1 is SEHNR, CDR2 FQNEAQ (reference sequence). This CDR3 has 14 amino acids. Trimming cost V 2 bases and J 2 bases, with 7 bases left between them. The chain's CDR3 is CASSLSSPYNEQFF. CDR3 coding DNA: TGTGCCAGCAGCTTATCCTCCCCCTACAATGAGCAGTTCTTC.

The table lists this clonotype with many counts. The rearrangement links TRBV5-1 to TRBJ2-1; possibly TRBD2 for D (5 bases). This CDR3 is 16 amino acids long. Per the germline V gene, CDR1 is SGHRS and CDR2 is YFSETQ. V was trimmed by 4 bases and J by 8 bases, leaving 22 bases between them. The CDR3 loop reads CASSLALIRVGDEQFF. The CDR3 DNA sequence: TGCGCCAGCAGCCTAGCCCTCATCCGGGTAGGCGATGAGCAGTTCTTC.

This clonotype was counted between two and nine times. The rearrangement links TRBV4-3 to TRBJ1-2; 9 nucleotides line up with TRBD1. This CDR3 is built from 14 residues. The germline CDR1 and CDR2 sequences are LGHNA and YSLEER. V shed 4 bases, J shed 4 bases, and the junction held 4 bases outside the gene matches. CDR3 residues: CASSREDRGYGYTF. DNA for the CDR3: TGCGCCAGCAGCCGGGAGGACAGGGGCTATGGCTACACCTTC.